These T cell receptor beta chains were read from a single sample in a study of T cells after yellow fever vaccination. TCRdb re-derived calls from the 5' RACE reads in MiXCR, one entry per CDR3 protein. The sample includes some 73,000 distinct CDR3 sequences, over 7.5% seen only once; the top ten take roughly two fifths. Sequencing used CD8+ T cells sorted from PBMCs, obtained on the day of the yellow fever booster vaccination. These receptors were taken from a young man who received the YFV17D yellow fever vaccine. CDR3s include the opening cysteine and the closing phenylalanine or tryptophan. The D gene is left open where the match is weak. Where a row states a size, it is once, few, many or the class of an expanded clone; other rows omit it.

-	TRBJ2-1	few	TRBV27	14	CASLGGPGYNEQFF	TGTGCCAGCCTCGGAGGGCCGGGCTACAATGAGCAGTTCTTC
-	TRBJ2-1	few	TRBV29-1	9	CSVTQQQFF	TGCAGCGTGACGCAACAGCAGTTCTTC
-	TRBJ2-7	-	TRBV6-5	15	CASSYWQGSSYEQYF	TGTGCCAGCAGTTACTGGCAGGGGTCCTCCTACGAGCAGTACTTC
TRBD1	TRBJ2-7	few	TRBV12-3/TRBV12-4	18	CAGSRDRNPPISSYEQYF	TGTGCCGGAAGCCGGGACAGGAACCCTCCTATTAGCTCCTACGAGCAGTACTTC
-	TRBJ2-3	-	TRBV7-9	12	CASSFRVDTQYF	TGTGCCAGCAGCTTCAGGGTAGATACGCAGTATTTT
TRBD2	TRBJ2-7	few	TRBV7-2	17	CASSPTTGLAGNYEQYF	TGTGCCAGCAGCCCGACAACAGGACTAGCGGGAAACTACGAGCAGTACTTC
TRBD1	TRBJ2-7	-	TRBV29-1	15	CSVEEDRGYSYEQYF	TGCAGCGTTGAAGAGGACAGGGGGTACTCCTACGAGCAGTACTTC
TRBD2	TRBJ2-5	-	TRBV15	16	CATSRPTGLARETQYF	TGTGCCACCAGCAGACCTACGGGACTAGCCCGGGAGACCCAGTACTTC
-	TRBJ2-5	many	TRBV20-1	15	CSARDGGAAQETQYF	TGCAGTGCTAGAGATGGGGGGGCGGCCCAAGAGACCCAGTACTTC
-	TRBJ2-1	few	TRBV7-9	12	CASSQTRNEQFF	TGTGCCAGCAGCCAGACTAGGAATGAGCAGTTCTTC
-	TRBJ2-1	many	TRBV28	14	CAIRTPGVTNEQFF	TGTGCCATTAGGACCCCTGGGGTTACGAATGAGCAGTTCTTC
-	TRBJ2-7	few	TRBV12-3/TRBV12-4	12	CASSSTGNEQYF	TGTGCCAGCAGCTCAACAGGGAACGAGCAGTACTTC
-	TRBJ2-3	few	TRBV9	15	CASSYGGAHGDTQYF	TGTGCCAGCAGCTACGGAGGAGCGCACGGAGATACGCAGTATTTT
-	TRBJ1-2	few	TRBV7-2	10	CASSLGGYTF	TGTGCCAGCAGCTTGGGTGGCTACACCTTC
-	TRBJ1-2	few	TRBV4-3	15	CASSRRGTLNYGYTF	TGCGCCAGCAGCCGACGTGGGACACTCAACTATGGCTACACCTTC
-	TRBJ1-5	-	TRBV4-3	15	CASSQALGSDQPQHF	TGCGCCAGCAGCCAAGCTCTAGGAAGCGATCAGCCCCAGCATTTT
-	TRBJ2-7	-	TRBV7-6	14	CASSGGRVPYEQYF	TGTGCCAGCAGCGGCGGCAGGGTGCCCTACGAGCAGTACTTC